These 13 T cell receptor beta chains came from one sample sequenced in a study of blood T cell repertoires in COVID-19. Repertoires were generated with immunoSEQ multiplex PCR, while TCRdb's copy carries only in-frame clones and drops some. The table shows roughly 180,000 clones, with about 88% occurring only once. The specimen was peripheral blood. These receptors came from a woman between 50 and 59 years old with COVID-19, enrolled during active disease.

V gene TRBV4-3 combines with J gene TRBJ1-1; D remains ambiguous. The CDR3 consists of 14 residues. Germline V gives CDR1 LGHNA, CDR2 YSLEER. Trimming left V 0 bases short and J 0 bases short, with 5 bases between. CDR3 residues: CASSQDTMNTEAFF. The CDR3 coding sequence is TGCGCCAGCAGCCAAGATACTATGAACACTGAAGCTTTCTTT.

With regard to this clone: Other DNA sequences in the same sample also yield this CDR3. The chain couples TRBV30 to TRBJ1-1; D is possibly TRBD1 (6 bases). The CDR3 extends over 13 amino acids. The germline CDR1 and CDR2 sequences are GTSNPN and SVGIG (reference sequence). Trimming pared 3 bases from V and 1 base from J, leaving 9 bases between. The CDR3 coding sequence is TGTGCCTGGAGAGGACAGCCGAACACTGAAGCTTTCTTT. The encoded protein is CAWRGQPNTEAFF.

The CDR3 sequence is CASSLSGARGQETQYF. The CDR3 DNA sequence: TGTGCCAGCAGTTTATCGGGGGCGAGAGGTCAAGAGACCCAGTACTTC. The rearrangement uses TRBV27 and TRBJ2-5; the D gene is possibly TRBD1 (6 bases). Per the germline V gene, CDR1 is MNHEY and CDR2 is SMNVEV (reference sequence). The CDR3 loop spans 16 amino acids. Trimming removed 0 bases from V and 2 bases from J, with 13 bases in between.

The rearrangement uses TRBV28 and TRBJ2-7, with 8 bases fitting TRBD1. This CDR3 comprises 15 residues. V shed 4 bases and J 5 bases; nucleotides not matched to a gene: 10. Germline lookup yields CDR1 MDHEN and CDR2 SYDVKM. CDR3 loop: CASSSRQGPYDEQYF. CDR3 nucleotides: TGTGCCAGCAGTTCCCGACAGGGGCCATACGACGAGCAGTACTTC.

This clone was seen a few times. V is TRBV19 and J is TRBJ2-7; 9 nucleotides match TRBD2. CDR1 is LNHDA and CDR2 is SQIVND in the germline V gene (reference sequence). Trimming took 4 bases from V and 2 from J; bases not matched to a gene: 15. This CDR3 has 18 residues. The CDR3 protein is CASSNRLAGALPTYEQYF. The DNA for the CDR3 is TGTGCCAGTAGTAACCGGTTAGCGGGGGCATTACCTACCTACGAGCAGTACTTC.

The CDR3 reads CASSSSTGPNTEAFF. In DNA form, the CDR3 reads TGTGCCAGCAGTTCCTCGACAGGACCGAACACTGAAGCTTTCTTT. The chain uses TRBV28 and TRBJ1-1; TRBD1 is a possible D gene (6 bases). Germline V gene data show CDR1 as MDHEN and CDR2 as SYDVKM. The CDR3 consists of 15 residues. The V and J ends lost 4 bases and 1 base respectively, with 13 bases between them.

CDR3: CASSLLGLGSLETQYF. The DNA of the CDR3 is TGTGCCAGCAGTTTATTAGGACTAGGGTCACTGGAGACCCAGTACTTC. This chain uses TRBV28 with TRBJ2-5; TRBD2 matches 7 bases. The junction had 10 bases not matched to a gene; V was cut back by 1 base and J by 5 bases. From germline, CDR1 is MDHEN and CDR2 SYDVKM. The CDR3 contains 16 residues.

V gene TRBV6-5 combines with J gene TRBJ2-1; a possible D gene is TRBD1 (5 bases). The CDR3 runs to 14 residues. Germline V gene sequence: CDR1 MNHEY, CDR2 SVGAGI. V gave up 8 bases and J gave up 1 base, with 12 bases separating them. As DNA, the CDR3 is TGTGCCAGCCAAGAAACAGGATCCTACAATGAGCAGTTCTTC. Protein: CASQETGSYNEQFF.

The chain carries TRBV6-5 and TRBJ2-5; 11 bases line up with TRBD2. Germline trimming cut 7 bases from V and 1 base from J; bases unmatched to any gene: 5. The CDR3 loop spans 15 amino acids. CDR1 and CDR2 (germline): MNHEY, SVGAGI. The CDR3 loop reads CASNLAGGLQETQYF. As DNA, the CDR3 is TGTGCCAGCAACCTAGCGGGGGGCCTCCAAGAGACCCAGTACTTC.

This clone appeared a few times. The chain carries TRBV5-1 and TRBJ2-1; 12 bases match TRBD2. Germline CDR1 SGHRS, CDR2 YFSETQ. V trimming: 2 bases; J trimming: 9 bases; junction bases outside the gene matches: 3. The CDR3 loop spans 14 amino acids. CDR3 bases: TGCGCCAGCAGCTTACTAGCGGGGGGTTCTGAGCAGTTCTTC. Translating gives CASSLLAGGSEQFF. The variable domain in full, with the rest retrieved from reference TRBV5-1 and TRBJ2-1, is KAGVTQTPRYLIKTRGQQVTLSCSPISGHRSVSWYQQTPGQGLQFLFEYFSETQRNKGNFPGRFSGRQFSNSRSEMNVSTLELGDSALYLCASSLLAGGSEQFFGPGTRLTVL.

This clone was counted a single time. This chain uses TRBV6-5 with TRBJ2-1; D possibly corresponds to TRBD2 (5 bases). CDR1 is MNHEY and CDR2 is SVGAGI in the germline V gene. Trimming removed 6 bases from V and 10 bases from J, with 13 bases in between. This CDR3 contains 12 residues. This chain's CDR3 is CASRQTSDEQFF. CDR3 in DNA: TGTGCCAGCAGGCAAACTAGTGACGAGCAGTTCTTC.

The J gene is TRBJ2-7, the V gene TRBV28, with 11 bases aligning to TRBD2. The length of the CDR3 is 16 residues. Per germline, CDR1 MDHEN and CDR2 SYDVKM. J lost 3 bases, V lost 5 bases, and 9 bases had no gene match. The CDR3 DNA reads as TGTGCCAGCAGTGCGGGGACTAGCGGCCGAATCTACGAGCAGTACTTC. Translation gives CASSAGTSGRIYEQYF.

V and J are TRBV6-4 and TRBJ2-2, with 8 bases matching TRBD1. CDR3 size: 16 residues. V was pared by 2 bases and J by 1 base, with 3 bases of the junction left unmatched. CDR1 MRHNA and CDR2 SNTAGT come from the germline V gene. The CDR3 DNA reads TGTGCCAGCAGTGACCAAGACAGGGGGAACACCGGGGAGCTGTTTTTT. Protein: CASSDQDRGNTGELFF.